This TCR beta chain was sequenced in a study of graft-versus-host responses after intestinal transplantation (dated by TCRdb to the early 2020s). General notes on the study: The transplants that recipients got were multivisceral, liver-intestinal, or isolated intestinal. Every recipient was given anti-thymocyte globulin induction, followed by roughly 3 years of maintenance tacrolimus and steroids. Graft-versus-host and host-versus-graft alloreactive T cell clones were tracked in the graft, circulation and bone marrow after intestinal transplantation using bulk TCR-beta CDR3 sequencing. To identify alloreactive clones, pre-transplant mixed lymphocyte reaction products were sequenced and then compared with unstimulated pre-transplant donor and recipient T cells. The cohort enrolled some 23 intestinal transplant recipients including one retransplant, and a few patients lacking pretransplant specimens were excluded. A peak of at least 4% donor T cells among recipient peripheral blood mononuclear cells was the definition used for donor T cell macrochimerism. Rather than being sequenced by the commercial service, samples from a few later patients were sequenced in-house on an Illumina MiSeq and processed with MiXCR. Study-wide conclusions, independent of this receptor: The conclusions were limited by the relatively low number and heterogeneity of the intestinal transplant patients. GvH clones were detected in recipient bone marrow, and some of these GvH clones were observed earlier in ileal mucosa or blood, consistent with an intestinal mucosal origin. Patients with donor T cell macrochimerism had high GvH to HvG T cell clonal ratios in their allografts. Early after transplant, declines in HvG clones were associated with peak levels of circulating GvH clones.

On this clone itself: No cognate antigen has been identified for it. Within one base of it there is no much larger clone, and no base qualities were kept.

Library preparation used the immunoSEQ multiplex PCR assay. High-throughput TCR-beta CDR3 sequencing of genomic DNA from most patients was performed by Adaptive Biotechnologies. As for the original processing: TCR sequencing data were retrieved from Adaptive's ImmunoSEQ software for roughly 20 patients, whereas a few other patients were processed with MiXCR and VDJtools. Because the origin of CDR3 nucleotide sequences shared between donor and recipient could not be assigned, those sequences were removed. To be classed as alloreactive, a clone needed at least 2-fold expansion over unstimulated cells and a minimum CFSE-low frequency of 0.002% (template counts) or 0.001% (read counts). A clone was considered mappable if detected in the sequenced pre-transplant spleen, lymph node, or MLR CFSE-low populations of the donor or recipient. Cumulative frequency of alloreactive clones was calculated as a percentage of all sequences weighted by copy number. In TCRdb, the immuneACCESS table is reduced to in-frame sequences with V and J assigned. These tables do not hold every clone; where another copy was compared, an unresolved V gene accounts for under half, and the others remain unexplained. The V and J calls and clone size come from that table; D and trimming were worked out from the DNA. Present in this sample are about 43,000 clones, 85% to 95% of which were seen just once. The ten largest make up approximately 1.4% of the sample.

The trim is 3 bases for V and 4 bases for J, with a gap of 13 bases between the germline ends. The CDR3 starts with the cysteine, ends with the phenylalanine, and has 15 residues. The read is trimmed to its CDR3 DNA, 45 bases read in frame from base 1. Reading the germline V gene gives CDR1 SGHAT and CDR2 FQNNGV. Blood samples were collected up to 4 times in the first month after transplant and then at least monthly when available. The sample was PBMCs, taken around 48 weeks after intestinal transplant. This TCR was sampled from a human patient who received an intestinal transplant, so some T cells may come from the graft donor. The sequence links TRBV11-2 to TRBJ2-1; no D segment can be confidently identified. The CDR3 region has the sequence CASSLHSFLYNEQFF. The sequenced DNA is TGTGCCAGCAGCTTGCATAGTTTCCTGTACAATGAGCAGTTCTTC.